In its sample, the clone carrying this T cell receptor (beta chain) was seen a few times. Its antigen is not known. This record belongs to a study of cytomegalovirus exposure and HLA in healthy donors. Overall study: Of the donors genotyped, some 400 in all, 65% to 90% fell in the Caucasian-associated ancestry cluster. The study's findings and limits: Roughly even sequencing depth across donors was the assumption behind the presence/absence analyses. In an earlier analysis, productive rearrangement rates for most beta V segments clustered near 90% or 30%.

V was cut by 5 bases and J by 4 bases, with 14 bases left in between. The CDR3 contains 15 residues. CDR1 and CDR2 (germline): SEHNR, FQNEAQ (reference sequence). The PCR had 60 Vbeta and 13 Jbeta primers. In the authors' workflow: Some 11 million of the about 80 million unique TCR beta chains counted in a later analysis were shared. TCRdb's copy holds only in-frame clones and misses some; the assay was immunoSEQ multiplex PCR. Clone size and V and J calls were adopted from that table, with D and trimming inferred from the DNA. The sample includes 100,000 or so clones, roughly 80% of them seen just once.

The J gene is TRBJ1-4, the V gene TRBV7-9; D may be TRBD1 (6 bases). The receptor was isolated from a man aged 30 to 45 in good health and CMV-seropositive. Input material: PBMCs. CDR3 amino acids: CASSPGVGDNEKLFF. In DNA, the CDR3 is TGTGCCAGCAGCCCAGGGGTCGGAGATAATGAAAAACTGTTTTTT. The full variable domain, with the rest looked up from reference TRBV7-9 and TRBJ1-4, is DTGVSQNPRHKITKRGQNVTFRCDPISEHNRLYWYRQTLGQGPEFLTYFQNEAQLEKSRLLSDRFSAERPKGSFSTLEIQRTEQGDSAMYLCASSPGVGDNEKLFFGSGTQLSVL.